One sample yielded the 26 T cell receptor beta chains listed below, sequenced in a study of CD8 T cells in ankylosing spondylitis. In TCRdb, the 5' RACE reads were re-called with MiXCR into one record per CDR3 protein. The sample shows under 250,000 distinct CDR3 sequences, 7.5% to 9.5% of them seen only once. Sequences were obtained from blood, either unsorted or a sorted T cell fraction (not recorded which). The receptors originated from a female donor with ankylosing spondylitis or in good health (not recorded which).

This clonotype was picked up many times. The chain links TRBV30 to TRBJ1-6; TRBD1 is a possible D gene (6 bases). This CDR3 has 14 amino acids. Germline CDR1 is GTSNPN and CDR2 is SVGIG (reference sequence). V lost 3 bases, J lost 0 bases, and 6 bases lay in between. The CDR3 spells CAWRDSSYNSPLHF. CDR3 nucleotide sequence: TGTGCCTGGAGGGACAGCTCCTATAATTCACCCCTCCACTTT.

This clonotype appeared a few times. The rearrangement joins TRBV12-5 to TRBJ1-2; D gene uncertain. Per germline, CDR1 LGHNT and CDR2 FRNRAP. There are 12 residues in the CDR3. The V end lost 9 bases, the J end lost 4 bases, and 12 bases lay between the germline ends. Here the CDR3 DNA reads TGTGCTAGCGTGGGCGGCAGCTATGGCTACACCTTC. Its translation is CASVGGSYGYTF.

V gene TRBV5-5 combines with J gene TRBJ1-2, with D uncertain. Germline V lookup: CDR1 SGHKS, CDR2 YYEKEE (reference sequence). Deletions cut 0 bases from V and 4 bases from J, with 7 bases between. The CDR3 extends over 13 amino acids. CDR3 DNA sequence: TGTGCCAGCAGCTTGGAGTCGGGCTATGGCTACACCTTC. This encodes CASSLESGYGYTF.

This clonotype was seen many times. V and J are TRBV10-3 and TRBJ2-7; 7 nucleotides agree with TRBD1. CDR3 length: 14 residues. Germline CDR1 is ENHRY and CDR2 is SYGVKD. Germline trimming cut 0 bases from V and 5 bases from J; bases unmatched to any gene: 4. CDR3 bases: TGTGCCATCAGTGAGTCGAGAGGGGGCCACGAGCAGTACTTC. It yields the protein CAISESRGGHEQYF.

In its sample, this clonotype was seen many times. The CDR3 loop reads CASSQVIRGGYTF. As DNA, the CDR3 is TGCGCCAGCAGCCAAGTCATAAGGGGTGGCTACACCTTC. This chain joins TRBV4-3 and TRBJ1-2, with D maybe TRBD1 (5 bases). There are 13 residues in the CDR3. From germline, CDR1 is LGHNA and CDR2 YSLEER. V was cut by 1 base and J by 7 bases, with 10 bases left in between.

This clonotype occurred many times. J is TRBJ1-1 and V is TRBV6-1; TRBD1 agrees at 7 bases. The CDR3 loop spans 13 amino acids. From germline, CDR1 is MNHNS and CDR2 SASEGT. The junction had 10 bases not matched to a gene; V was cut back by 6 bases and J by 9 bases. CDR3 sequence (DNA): TGTGCCAGCAGACGAGGACAGGTCCGGAAAGCTTTCTTT. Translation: CASRRGQVRKAFF.

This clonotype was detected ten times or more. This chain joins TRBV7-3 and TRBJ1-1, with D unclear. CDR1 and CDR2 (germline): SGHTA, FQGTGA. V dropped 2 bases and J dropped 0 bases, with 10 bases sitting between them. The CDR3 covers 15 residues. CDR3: CASSLGYQMNTEAFF. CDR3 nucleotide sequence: TGTGCCAGCAGCTTAGGGTACCAAATGAACACTGAAGCTTTCTTT.

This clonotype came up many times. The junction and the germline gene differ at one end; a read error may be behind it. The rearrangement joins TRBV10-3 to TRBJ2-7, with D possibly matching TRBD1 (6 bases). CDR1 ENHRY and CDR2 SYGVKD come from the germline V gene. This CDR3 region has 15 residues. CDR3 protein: CAISESDRISDEQYF. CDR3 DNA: TGTGCCATCAGTGAGTCGGACAGAATCTCCGACGAGCAGTACTTC.

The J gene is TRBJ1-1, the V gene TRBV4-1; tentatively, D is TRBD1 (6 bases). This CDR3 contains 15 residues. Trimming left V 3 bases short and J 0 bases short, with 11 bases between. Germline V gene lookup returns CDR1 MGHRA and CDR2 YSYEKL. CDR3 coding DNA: TGCGCCAGCAGCCAGGGGGGGCAGTTGAACACTGAAGCTTTCTTT. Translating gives CASSQGGQLNTEAFF.

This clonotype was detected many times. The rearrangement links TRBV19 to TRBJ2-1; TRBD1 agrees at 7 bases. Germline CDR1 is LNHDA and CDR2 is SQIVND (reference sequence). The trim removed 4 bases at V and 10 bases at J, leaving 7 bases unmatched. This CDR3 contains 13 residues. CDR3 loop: CASSTAGTAEQFF. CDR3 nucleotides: TGTGCCAGTAGTACGGCAGGGACAGCCGAGCAGTTCTTC.

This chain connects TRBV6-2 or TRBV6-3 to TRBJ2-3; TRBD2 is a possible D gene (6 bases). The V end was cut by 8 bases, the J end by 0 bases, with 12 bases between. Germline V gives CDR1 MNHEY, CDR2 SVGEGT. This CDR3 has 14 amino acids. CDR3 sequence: CASLSGRSTDTQYF. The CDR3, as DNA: TGTGCCAGCCTTAGCGGCCGTAGCACAGATACGCAGTATTTT.

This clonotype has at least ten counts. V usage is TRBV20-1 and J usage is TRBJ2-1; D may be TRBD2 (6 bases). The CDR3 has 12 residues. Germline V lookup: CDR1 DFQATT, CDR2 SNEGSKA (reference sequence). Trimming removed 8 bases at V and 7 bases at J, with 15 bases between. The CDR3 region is CSWRAMRNEQFF. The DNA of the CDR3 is TGCAGTTGGAGGGCCATGAGGAATGAGCAGTTCTTC.

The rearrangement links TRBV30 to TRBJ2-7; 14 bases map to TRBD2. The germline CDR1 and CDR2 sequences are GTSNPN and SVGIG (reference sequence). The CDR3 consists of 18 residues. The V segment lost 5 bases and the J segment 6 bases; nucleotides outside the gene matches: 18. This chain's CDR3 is CAWSWGIVGTSGRIEQYF. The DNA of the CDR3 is TGTGCCTGGTCTTGGGGGATTGTGGGGACTAGCGGGAGAATCGAGCAGTACTTC.

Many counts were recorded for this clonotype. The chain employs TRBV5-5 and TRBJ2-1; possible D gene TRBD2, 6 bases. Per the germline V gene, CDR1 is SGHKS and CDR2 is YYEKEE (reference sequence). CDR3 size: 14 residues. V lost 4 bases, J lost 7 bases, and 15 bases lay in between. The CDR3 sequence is CASSTGGTNNEQFF. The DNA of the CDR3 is TGTGCCAGCAGCACGGGCGGGACGAATAATGAGCAGTTCTTC.

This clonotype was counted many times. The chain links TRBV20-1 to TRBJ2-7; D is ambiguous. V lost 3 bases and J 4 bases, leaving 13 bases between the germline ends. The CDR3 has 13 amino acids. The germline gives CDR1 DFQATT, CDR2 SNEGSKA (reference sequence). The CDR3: CSARYTSLYEQYF. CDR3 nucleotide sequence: TGCAGTGCTAGGTACACTTCCCTTTACGAGCAGTACTTC.

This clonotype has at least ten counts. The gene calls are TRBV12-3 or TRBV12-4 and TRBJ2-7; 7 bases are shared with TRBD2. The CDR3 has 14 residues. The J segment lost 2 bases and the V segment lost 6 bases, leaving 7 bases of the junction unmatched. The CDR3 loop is CASSLPSGPYEQYF. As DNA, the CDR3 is TGTGCCAGCAGCCTTCCTAGCGGTCCCTACGAGCAGTACTTC.

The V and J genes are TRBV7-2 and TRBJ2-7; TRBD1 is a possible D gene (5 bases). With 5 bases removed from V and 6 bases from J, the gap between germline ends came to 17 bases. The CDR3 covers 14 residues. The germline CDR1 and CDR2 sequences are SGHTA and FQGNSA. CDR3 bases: TGTGCCAGCAGCCAGGGTGTCCTCATGGGCGAGCAGTACTTC. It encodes CASSQGVLMGEQYF.

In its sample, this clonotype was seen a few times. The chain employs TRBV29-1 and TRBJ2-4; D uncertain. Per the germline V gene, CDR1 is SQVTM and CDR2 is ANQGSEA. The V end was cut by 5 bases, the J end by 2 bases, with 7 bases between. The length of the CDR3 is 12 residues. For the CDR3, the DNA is TGCAGCGTTTCAGAGTCCAAAAACATTCAGTACTTC. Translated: CSVSESKNIQYF.

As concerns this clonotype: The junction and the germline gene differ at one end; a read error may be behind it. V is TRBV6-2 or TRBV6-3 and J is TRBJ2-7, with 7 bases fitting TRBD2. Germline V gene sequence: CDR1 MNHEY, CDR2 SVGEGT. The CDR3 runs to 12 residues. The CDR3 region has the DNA TGTGTCAGCAGTCTAGCGGCCTACGAGCAGTACTTC. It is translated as CVSSLAAYEQYF.

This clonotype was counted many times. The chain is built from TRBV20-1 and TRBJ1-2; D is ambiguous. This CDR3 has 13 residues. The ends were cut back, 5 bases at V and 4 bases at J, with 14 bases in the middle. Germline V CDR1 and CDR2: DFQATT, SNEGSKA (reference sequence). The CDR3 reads CSADGGIGYGYTF. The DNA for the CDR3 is TGCAGTGCTGACGGAGGTATAGGCTATGGCTACACCTTC.

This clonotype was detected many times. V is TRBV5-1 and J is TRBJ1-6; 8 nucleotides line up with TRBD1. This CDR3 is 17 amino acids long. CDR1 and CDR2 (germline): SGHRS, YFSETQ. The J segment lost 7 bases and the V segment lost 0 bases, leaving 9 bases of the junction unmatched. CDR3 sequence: CASSLVTGEQINSPLHF. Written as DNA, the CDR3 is TGCGCCAGCAGCTTGGTGACAGGGGAGCAAATAAATTCACCCCTCCACTTT.

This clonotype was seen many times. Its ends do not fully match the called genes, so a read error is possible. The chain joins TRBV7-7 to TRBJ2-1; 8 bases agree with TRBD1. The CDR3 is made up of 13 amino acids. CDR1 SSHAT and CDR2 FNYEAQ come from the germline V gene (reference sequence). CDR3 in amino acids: CASSLGTGNEQFF. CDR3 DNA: TGTGCTAGCAGCCTTGGGACAGGCAATGAGCAGTTCTTC. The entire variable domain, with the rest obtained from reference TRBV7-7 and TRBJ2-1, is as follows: GAGVSQSPRYKVTKRGQDVTLRCDPISSHATLYWYQQALGQGPEFLTYFNYEAQPDKSGLPSDRFSAERPEGSISTLTIQRTEQRDSAMYRCASSLGTGNEQFFGPGTRLTVL.

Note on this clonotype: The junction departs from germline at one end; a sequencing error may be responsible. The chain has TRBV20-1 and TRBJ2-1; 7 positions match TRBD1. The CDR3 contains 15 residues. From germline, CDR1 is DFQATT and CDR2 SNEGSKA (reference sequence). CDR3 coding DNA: TGCAGTGCTATGACAGGGCCTAGCTCCTACAATGCGCAGTTCTTC. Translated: CSAMTGPSSYNAQFF.

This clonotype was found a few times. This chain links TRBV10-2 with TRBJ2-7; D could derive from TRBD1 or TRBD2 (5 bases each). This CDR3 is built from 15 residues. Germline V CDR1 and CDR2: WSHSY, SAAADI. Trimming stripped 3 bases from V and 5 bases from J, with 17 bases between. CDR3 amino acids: CASSDVLTGPHEQYF. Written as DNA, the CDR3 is TGCGCCAGCAGTGATGTCCTCACGGGGCCCCACGAGCAGTACTTC.

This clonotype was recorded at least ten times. The CDR3 DNA reads TGCGCCAGCAGCCAAGCAGTGCAGCGGGGGAACACCGGGGAGCTGTTTTTT. As protein: CASSQAVQRGNTGELFF. This sequence joins TRBV4-3 and TRBJ2-2; 7 positions match TRBD2. The CDR3 totals 17 residues. The trim removed 1 base at V and 1 base at J, leaving 6 bases unmatched. Germline V gene lookup returns CDR1 LGHNA and CDR2 YSLEER.

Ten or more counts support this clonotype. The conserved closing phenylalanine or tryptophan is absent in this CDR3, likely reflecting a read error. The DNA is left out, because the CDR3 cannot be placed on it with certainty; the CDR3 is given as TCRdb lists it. CDR3 sequence reads: CASSLDLEEPGVA. The chain carries TRBV7-2 and TRBJ2-7; the table's D call TRBD2 went unverified against the DNA. Per germline, CDR1 SGHTA and CDR2 FQGNSA. The CDR3 contains 13 residues when both ends are counted.